This TCR beta chain was profiled in a study of T cells in Graves' hyperthyroidism and ophthalmopathy. Amplification of TCR beta CDR3 regions used RNA as the template. HTBI primers were used for first-round RT-PCR of the TCR CDR3. From the multiplex PCR reads, TCRdb called clonotypes with MiXCR, one entry per CDR3 protein. The data contain over 200,000 distinct CDR3 sequences, around 20% of them singletons. Note on this clonotype: Its antigen is unknown.

Germline V CDR1 and CDR2: MNHEY, SVGEGT. This CDR3 contains 19 residues. The V and J ends lost 3 bases and 0 bases respectively, with 20 bases between them. Study-wide results and caveats: It was a median approximately 6.9 months before onset that the model predicted ophthalmopathy.

The authors deemed Graves' hyperthyroidism stable absent ophthalmopathy progression within 18 months. It was uncontrolled infection, other autoimmune disease, pregnancy or lactation that excluded patients. The sample comprised blood. This chain connects TRBV6-2 or TRBV6-3 to TRBJ2-2, with D possibly TRBD1 on 7 matching bases. The receptor was derived from a man aged 35-49 years with Graves' hyperthyroidism. CDR3 bases: TGTGCCAGCAGTTATGCATTAGGCGGGACAGAAGCGAACACCGGGGAGCTGTTTTTT. Protein: CASSYALGGTEANTGELFF.